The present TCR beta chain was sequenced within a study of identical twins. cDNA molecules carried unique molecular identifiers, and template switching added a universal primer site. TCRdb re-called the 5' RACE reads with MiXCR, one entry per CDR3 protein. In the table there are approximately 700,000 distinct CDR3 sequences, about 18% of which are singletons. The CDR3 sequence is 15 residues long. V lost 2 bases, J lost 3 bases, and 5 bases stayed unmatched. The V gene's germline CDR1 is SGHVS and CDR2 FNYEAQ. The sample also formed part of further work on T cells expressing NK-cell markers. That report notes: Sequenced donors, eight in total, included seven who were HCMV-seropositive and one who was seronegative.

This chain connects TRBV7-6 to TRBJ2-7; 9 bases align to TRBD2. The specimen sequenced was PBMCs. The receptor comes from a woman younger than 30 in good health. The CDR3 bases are TGTGCCAGCAGCTTATCTAGCGGGATCCACTACGAGCAGTACTTC. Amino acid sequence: CASSLSSGIHYEQYF.